This record concerns one TCR beta chain sequence. The antigen is not known. V lost 4 bases and J lost 10; bases outside the gene matches: 9. Per germline, CDR1 MNHEY and CDR2 SMNVEV (reference sequence). This CDR3 comprises 14 residues. PCR employed 60 Vbeta and 13 Jbeta primers. Clones were sequenced by immunoSEQ multiplex PCR, and TCRdb holds only the in-frame ones, with some missing. The sample yields some 210,000 clones, 75% to 80% seen once. The data derive from a study of cytomegalovirus exposure and HLA in healthy donors. General study points: There were some 150 TCR beta chains listed as cytomegalovirus-associated.

The clonotype comes from a woman aged 25 to 39 in good health and CMV-seropositive. The chain carries TRBV27 and TRBJ1-4; 7 bases agree with TRBD1. The sample was PBMCs. The CDR3 sequence: CASSWAGTVGKLFF. For the CDR3, the DNA is TGTGCCAGCAGTTGGGCCGGGACAGTCGGAAAACTGTTTTTT.